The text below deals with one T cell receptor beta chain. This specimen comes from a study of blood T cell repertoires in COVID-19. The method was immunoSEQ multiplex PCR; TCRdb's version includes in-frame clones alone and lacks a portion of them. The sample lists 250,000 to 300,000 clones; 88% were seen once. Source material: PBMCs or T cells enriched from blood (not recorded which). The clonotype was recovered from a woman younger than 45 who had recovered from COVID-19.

The CDR3 region is CASSLAGADTQYF. CDR3 in DNA: TGTGCCAGCAGCTTAGCGGGAGCCGATACGCAGTATTTT. V and J are TRBV11-1 and TRBJ2-3; tentative D call: TRBD2 (5 bases). V was cut by 0 bases and J by 6 bases, with 7 bases left in between. The V gene's germline CDR1 is SGHAT and CDR2 FQDESV (reference sequence). This CDR3 region has 13 residues.